These 29 T cell receptor beta chains originate from one sample sequenced in a study of blood T cells in healthy people across ages. For the second PCR, which ran for about 7 to 11 cycles, a sample-barcoded 5' primer and a J-beta primer mix were used. Using its own MiXCR run on the 5' RACE reads, TCRdb lists one record per CDR3 protein. The profile shows roughly 500,000 distinct CDR3 sequences, less than 25% of them singletons. The sample was also reused in another study, on T cells of mothers and their children.

Specimen: blood. Receptor source: a boy aged 5 to 17 in good health.

This clonotype was detected only a few times. The chain recombines TRBV20-1 with TRBJ1-1; no clear D gene. The CDR3 runs to 17 residues. Germline CDR1 is DFQATT and CDR2 is SNEGSKA (reference sequence). Deletions cut 0 bases from V and 1 base from J, with 18 bases between. CDR3 nucleotide sequence: TGCAGTGCTAGAGATGAGATTGTGGGGATCCGGAACACTGAAGCTTTCTTT. Amino acid sequence: CSARDEIVGIRNTEAFF.

This clonotype appeared many times. J is TRBJ2-5 and V is TRBV3-1; D is ambiguous. The CDR3 sequence is 14 residues long. Trimming cost V 7 bases and J 6 bases, with 18 bases left between them. The V gene's germline CDR1 is LGHDT and CDR2 YNNKEL (reference sequence). As DNA, the CDR3 is TGTGCCAGCATCTCTAAGTCCCCATTGAAGACCCAGTACTTC. Protein: CASISKSPLKTQYF.

The sample holds a few counts of this clonotype. The V call is TRBV10-3, the J call TRBJ1-2; D is ambiguous. Germline CDR1 is ENHRY and CDR2 is SYGVKD. The CDR3 is 15 amino acids. Trimming took off 0 bases at V and 0 bases at J, with 8 bases between the two ends. DNA for the CDR3: TGTGCCATCAGTGAGTCGCCAGACGCTAACTATGGCTACACCTTC. Residues: CAISESPDANYGYTF.

There are a few counts of this clonotype. J is TRBJ1-2 and V is TRBV12-3 or TRBV12-4; unclear D gene. The V end was cut by 5 bases, the J end by 1 base, with 11 bases between. The CDR3 loop spans 14 amino acids. The CDR3: CASSPTRDNYGYTF. The CDR3 nucleotides are TGTGCCAGCAGTCCCACGCGGGATAACTATGGCTACACCTTC.

The chain combines TRBV12-3 or TRBV12-4 with TRBJ1-4, with a possible D match to TRBD1 (5 bases). The CDR3 is made up of 15 amino acids. The ends were cut back, 6 bases at V and 3 bases at J, with 14 bases in the middle. CDR3 sequence: CASSHSGQANEKLFF. In DNA form, the CDR3 reads TGTGCCAGCAGCCACTCCGGACAAGCTAATGAAAAACTGTTTTTT.

The CDR3 nucleotides are TGTGCCAGCAGCGGGCTACTCAGCGGGTCCTACAATGAGCAGTTCTTC. It specifies CASSGLLSGSYNEQFF. The rearrangement links TRBV5-5 to TRBJ2-1; maybe TRBD2 (6 bases). CDR3 size: 16 residues. In germline, CDR1 is SGHKS, CDR2 YYEKEE (reference sequence). Deletions cut 4 bases from V and 1 base from J, with 15 bases between.

This chain links TRBV12-3 or TRBV12-4 with TRBJ1-5; D may be TRBD1 (6 bases). This CDR3 contains 15 residues. Deletions cut 1 base from V and 3 bases from J, with 10 bases between. The CDR3 sequence: CASSLGGQNNQPQHF. CDR3 DNA: TGTGCCAGCAGTTTAGGAGGACAGAACAATCAGCCCCAGCATTTT.

This clonotype was observed a few times. The chain recombines TRBV4-3 with TRBJ1-1; no definite D call. Trimming removed 4 bases from V and 3 bases from J, with 15 bases in between. The CDR3 has 15 amino acids. Germline V CDR1 and CDR2: LGHNA, YSLEER. The DNA for the CDR3 is TGCGCCAGCAGCCTTTTCGAGTGGGATTACACTGAAGCTTTCTTT. This gives the protein CASSLFEWDYTEAFF.

The chain joins TRBV6-1 to TRBJ2-7; D gene uncertain. Germline V CDR1 and CDR2: MNHNS, SASEGT. Trimming pared 6 bases from V and 5 bases from J, leaving 11 bases between. This CDR3 comprises 12 residues. The CDR3 spells CASRAIEDEQYF. The CDR3 DNA sequence: TGTGCCAGCAGGGCGATAGAGGACGAGCAGTACTTC.

The J gene is TRBJ1-1, the V gene TRBV20-1, with TRBD1 matching over 9 bases. CDR1 is DFQATT, CDR2 SNEGSKA, per germline (reference sequence). With V trimmed by 3 bases and J by 5 bases, 4 bases remained unmatched. The CDR3 is made up of 13 amino acids. The CDR3 loop reads CSARDRGETEAFF. The DNA of the CDR3 is TGCAGTGCTAGGGACAGGGGCGAGACTGAAGCTTTCTTT.

This clonotype was counted between two and nine times. The chain is built from TRBV4-1 and TRBJ2-7; D may be TRBD1 (6 bases). The V end was cut by 0 bases, the J end by 1 base, with 10 bases between. The CDR3 is made up of 15 amino acids. From germline, CDR1 is MGHRA and CDR2 YSYEKL. The chain's CDR3 is CASSQDWTASYEQYF. The DNA for the CDR3 is TGCGCCAGCAGCCAAGATTGGACAGCTTCCTACGAGCAGTACTTC.

This clonotype was seen more than once but under ten times. The rearrangement uses TRBV4-2 and TRBJ2-1; tentatively, D is TRBD2 (5 bases). Trimming pared 0 bases from V and 2 bases from J, leaving 11 bases between. CDR3 length: 16 residues. CDR1 and CDR2 (germline): LGHNA, YNFKEQ. In DNA form, the CDR3 reads TGTGCCAGCAGCCAAGATCTAGCATACGCCTACAATGAGCAGTTCTTC. Translating it yields CASSQDLAYAYNEQFF.

The chain links TRBV10-3 to TRBJ1-2; 7 nucleotides line up with TRBD1. CDR3 length: 15 amino acids. Germline trimming cut 5 bases from V and 7 bases from J; bases unmatched to any gene: 13. The V gene's germline CDR1 is ENHRY and CDR2 SYGVKD. CDR3 sequence: CAISPYGQETVGYTF. For the CDR3, the DNA is TGTGCCATCAGTCCCTACGGACAGGAAACCGTTGGCTACACCTTC.

CDR3 DNA sequence: TGTGCCAGCACTTCAGTGGGGGGGAACACAGATACGCAGTATTTT. Translation: CASTSVGGNTDTQYF. The chain has TRBV6-1 and TRBJ2-3, with 7 nucleotides matching TRBD2. J gave up 2 bases and V 7 bases, and 9 bases lay outside the gene matches. Germline CDR1 reads MNHNS; CDR2 reads SASEGT. CDR3 length: 15 amino acids.

The chain recombines TRBV7-2 with TRBJ2-1, with 9 bases lining up with TRBD1. There are 19 residues in the CDR3. The germline V gene encodes CDR1 SGHTA and CDR2 FQGNSA. Trimming removed 6 bases from V and 3 bases from J; junction bases left unmatched: 18. The CDR3 DNA follows: TGTGCCAGCAGTTATCTCCGGACAGGGGACCGCGGCTACTACAATGAGCAGTTCTTC. Its protein product is CASSYLRTGDRGYYNEQFF.

This clonotype was detected only a few times. The rearrangement links TRBV2 to TRBJ2-2; the D gene is possibly TRBD1 (5 bases). V was clipped by 8 bases and J by 7 bases, with 17 bases between them. Germline lookup yields CDR1 SNHLY and CDR2 FYNNEI. The length of the CDR3 is 14 residues. The CDR3 loop is CASQQEWGGGELFF. CDR3 in DNA: TGTGCCAGCCAACAGGAATGGGGCGGCGGGGAGCTGTTTTTT.

This chain uses TRBV7-2 with TRBJ2-1; D gene unclear. CDR3 length equals 17 residues. The germline V and J ends were trimmed by 2 bases and 0 bases, with 14 bases remaining between them. Germline V gene sequence: CDR1 SGHTA, CDR2 FQGNSA. The CDR3 is CASSLNPPGNSYNEQFF. CDR3 coding DNA: TGTGCCAGCAGCTTAAATCCTCCCGGAAACTCCTACAATGAGCAGTTCTTC.

The chain is built from TRBV20-1 and TRBJ2-1; D not resolved. V gave up 4 bases and J gave up 0 bases, with 10 bases separating them. CDR1 is DFQATT and CDR2 is SNEGSKA in the germline V gene (reference sequence). The CDR3 has 14 residues. CDR3: CSAKTASSYNEQFF. The DNA for the CDR3 is TGCAGTGCTAAGACCGCTAGCTCCTACAATGAGCAGTTCTTC.

This clonotype has a handful of counts. CDR3 loop: CASSLWLGEQYF. The CDR3 DNA sequence: TGTGCCAGCAGCTTGTGGCTGGGGGAGCAGTACTTC. The V and J genes are TRBV3-1 and TRBJ2-5; D assignment may be TRBD1 or TRBD2 (5 bases each). The V and J ends lost 5 bases and 11 bases respectively, with 15 bases between them. Germline assignment: CDR1 LGHDT and CDR2 YNNKEL (reference sequence). This CDR3 comprises 12 residues.

V gene TRBV2 combines with J gene TRBJ2-5; tentatively, D is TRBD1 (5 bases). The ends were cut back, 7 bases at V and 1 base at J, with 10 bases in the middle. Germline V gene lookup returns CDR1 SNHLY and CDR2 FYNNEI. The CDR3 consists of 13 residues. DNA of the CDR3: TGTGCCAGCAACAACAGGCGCCAAGAGACCCAGTACTTC. Protein sequence: CASNNRRQETQYF.

This clonotype has more than one count but fewer than ten. The rearrangement uses TRBV30 and TRBJ1-1; 7 bases align to TRBD1. Per germline, CDR1 GTSNPN and CDR2 SVGIG (reference sequence). With 5 bases clipped from V and 6 bases from J, the junction kept 15 bases outside the gene matches. This CDR3 comprises 15 residues. CDR3 nucleotide sequence: TGTGCCTGGGGGGGTTTTTCCAACAGGGGCGCTGAAGCTTTCTTT. It encodes CAWGGFSNRGAEAFF.

This clonotype was seen a few times. This chain connects TRBV9 to TRBJ2-5; weak D call: TRBD2 (5 bases). In germline, CDR1 is SGDLS, CDR2 YYNGEE. Trimming removed 4 bases from V and 5 bases from J, with 12 bases in between. CDR3 length: 13 amino acids. For the CDR3, the DNA is TGTGCCAGCAGCTCGAGGGAAGCGGAGACCCAGTACTTC. Its protein product is CASSSREAETQYF. Variable domain in full (rest from reference TRBV9 and TRBJ2-5): DSGVTQTPKHLITATGQRVTLRCSPRSGDLSVYWYQQSLDQGLQFLIQYYNGEERAKGNILERFSAQQFPDLHSELNLSSLELGDSALYFCASSSREAETQYFGPGTRLLVL.

This clonotype showed up just a few times. One junction end does not reproduce the germline sequence, and a read error may be involved. The chain's CDR3 is CASSLQPSGGYDEQFF. CDR3 nucleotides: TGTGCCAGCAGTTTACAGCCTAGCGGGGGCTACGATGAGCAGTTCTTC. The chain couples TRBV27 to TRBJ2-1; TRBD2 agrees at 10 bases. The germline V gene has CDR1 MNHEY and CDR2 SMNVEV (reference sequence). The CDR3 has 16 amino acids.

CDR3 DNA sequence: TGTGCCAGCTCACCATATGGACAGGGGCCGGACTATGGCTACACCTTC. Translation gives CASSPYGQGPDYGYTF. V and J are TRBV18 and TRBJ1-2, with 9 bases fitting TRBD1. The CDR3 covers 16 residues. V was clipped by 2 bases and J by 3 bases; unmatched bases: 7. The germline V gene encodes CDR1 KGHSH and CDR2 LQKENI.

This clonotype was recorded at least ten times. The chain couples TRBV28 to TRBJ2-5; 7 bases are a match to TRBD1. The CDR3 has 14 residues. The ends lost 4 bases at V and 3 bases at J; junction bases unmatched: 5. The V gene's germline CDR1 is MDHEN and CDR2 SYDVKM. The CDR3 coding sequence is TGTGCCAGCAGTTGGGACAGAGATAAAGAGACCCAGTACTTC. Amino acid sequence: CASSWDRDKETQYF. Together with reference TRBV28 and TRBJ2-5, the CDR3 gives the full variable domain: DVKVTQSSRYLVKRTGEKVFLECVQDMDHENMFWYRQDPGLGLRLIYFSYDVKMKEKGDIPEGYSVSREKKERFSLILESASTNQTSMYLCASSWDRDKETQYFGPGTRLLVL.

This clonotype showed up just a few times. The junction does not match germline at one end; this may be a read error. V and J are TRBV5-8 and TRBJ1-3, with D hard to call. Per germline, CDR1 SGHTS and CDR2 YDEGEE. The CDR3 is 19 amino acids. CDR3 protein: CASILGRGFVSAIGNTIYF. CDR3 coding DNA: TGTGCCAGCATCTTGGGTAGAGGCTTCGTATCCGCTATTGGAAACACCATATATTTT.

The chain recombines TRBV4-3 with TRBJ2-1; weak D call: TRBD2 (5 bases). V was clipped by 4 bases and J by 2 bases, with 24 bases between them. Germline lookup yields CDR1 LGHNA and CDR2 YSLEER. The CDR3 contains 19 residues. CDR3 nucleotide sequence: TGCGCCAGCAGCCCATCACGGCTCGGACTTACGAGCCCCTACAATGAGCAGTTCTTC. It codes for CASSPSRLGLTSPYNEQFF.

This clonotype has a handful of counts. The rearrangement links TRBV7-8 to TRBJ1-2; D perhaps matches TRBD1 (6 bases). The CDR3 is 15 amino acids. Trimming removed 5 bases from V and 5 bases from J, with 18 bases in between. Germline CDR1 reads SGHVS; CDR2 reads FQNEAQ. Here the CDR3 DNA reads TGTGCCAGCAGCCCAGAGGGGGGGCAAGGGTATGGCTACACCTTC. Residues: CASSPEGGQGYGYTF.

This clonotype was seen more than once but under ten times. J is TRBJ1-1 and V is TRBV20-1, with 7 nucleotides matching TRBD1. J was trimmed by 8 bases and V by 5 bases; bases with no gene match: 8. From germline, CDR1 is DFQATT and CDR2 SNEGSKA (reference sequence). The CDR3 totals 12 residues. CDR3 sequence (DNA): TGCAGTGCTCCGAAACAGGGGCGGGAAGCTTTCTTT. It translates to CSAPKQGREAFF.